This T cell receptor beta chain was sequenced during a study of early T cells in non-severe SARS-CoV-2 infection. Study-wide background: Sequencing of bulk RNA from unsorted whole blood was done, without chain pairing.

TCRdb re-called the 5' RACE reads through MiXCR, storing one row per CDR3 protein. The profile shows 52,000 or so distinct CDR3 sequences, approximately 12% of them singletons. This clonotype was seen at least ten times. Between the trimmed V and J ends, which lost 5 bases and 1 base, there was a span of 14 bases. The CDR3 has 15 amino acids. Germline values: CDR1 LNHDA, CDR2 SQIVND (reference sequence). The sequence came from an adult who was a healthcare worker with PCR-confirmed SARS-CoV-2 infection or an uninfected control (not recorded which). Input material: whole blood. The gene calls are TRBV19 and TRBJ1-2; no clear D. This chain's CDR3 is CASSVTGSNNYGYTF. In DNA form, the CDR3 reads TGTGCCAGTAGTGTAACCGGGTCCAATAACTATGGCTACACCTTC.